The clone carrying this T cell receptor (beta chain) came up many times. The antigen is not known. The CDR3 runs to 13 residues. Germline trimming cut 8 bases from V and 0 bases from J; bases unmatched to any gene: 4. This sample is part of a study of tumor-infiltrating lymphocytes in primary liver carcinoma. Study-wide points: Tumors had a top-250-clone fraction that was significantly higher than blood (p = 0.039).

Blood RNA came from unsorted whole blood; germline DNA was also extracted. The input was about 490 ng total RNA; TCR beta cDNA was made from it with a constant-region primer. A slightly modified ARM-PCR protocol with three nested multiplex PCR rounds produced these TCR beta libraries. Researchers ran the first two PCR rounds for roughly 11 cycles each with TRBV1-TRBV30 forward primers and a C-beta reverse primer. MiXCR, applied by TCRdb to the multiplex PCR reads, yields one record per CDR3 protein. The sample contains 250,000 to 400,000 distinct CDR3 sequences, 55% to 65% of which appear only once.

This TCR came from a man aged 40-55 years with primary liver carcinoma and hepatitis B virus infection. The specimen sequenced was peripheral blood. V and J are TRBV12-3 or TRBV12-4 and TRBJ2-7; 7 bases line up with TRBD1. The CDR3: CASARGNSYEQYF. The CDR3 nucleotides read TGTGCCAGCGCCAGGGGGAACTCCTACGAGCAGTACTTC.